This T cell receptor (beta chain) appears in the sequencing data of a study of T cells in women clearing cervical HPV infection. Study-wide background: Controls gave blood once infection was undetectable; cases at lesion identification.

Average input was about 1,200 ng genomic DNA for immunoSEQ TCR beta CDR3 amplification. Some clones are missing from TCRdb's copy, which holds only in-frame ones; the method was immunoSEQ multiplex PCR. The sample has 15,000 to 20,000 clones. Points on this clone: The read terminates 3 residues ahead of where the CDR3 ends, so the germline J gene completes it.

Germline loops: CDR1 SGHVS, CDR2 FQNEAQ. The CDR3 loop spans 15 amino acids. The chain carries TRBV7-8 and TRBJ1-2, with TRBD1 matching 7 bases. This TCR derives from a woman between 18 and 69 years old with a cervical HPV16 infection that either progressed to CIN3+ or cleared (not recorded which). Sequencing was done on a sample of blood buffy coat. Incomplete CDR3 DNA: TGTGCCAGCAGACCGAGGGGGCCAACTAGGGGGACC. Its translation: CASRPRGPTRGT. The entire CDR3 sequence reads CASRPRGPTRGTYTF.